What follows are 27 T cell receptor beta chains derived from one specimen sequenced in a study of blood T cells in healthy people across ages. For the second PCR, which ran for about 6 to 11 cycles, a sample-barcoded 5' primer and a J-beta primer mix were used. TCRdb processed the 5' RACE reads anew with MiXCR; each CDR3 protein has one entry. This sample has 700,000 to 800,000 distinct CDR3 sequences; about 42% occur once, and the top ten carry 20% to 25%. The sample comprised blood. These receptors all come from a woman in her sixties or seventies in good health.

The rearrangement joins TRBV7-2 to TRBJ2-3; D unclear. This CDR3 is 13 amino acids long. Trimming removed 3 bases at V and 6 bases at J, with 10 bases between. The V gene's germline CDR1 is SGHTA and CDR2 FQGNSA. In nucleotides, the CDR3 is TGTGCCAGCAGCTTCGGTCCTCTGGATACGCAGTATTTT. Its protein is CASSFGPLDTQYF.

About this clonotype itself: Possible read error: a much larger clone is one base away. V is TRBV4-3 and J is TRBJ2-4; D is unresolved. V lost 4 bases and J lost 15, with 22 bases in between. Germline V gives CDR1 LGHNA, CDR2 YSLEER. The CDR3 runs 14 residues. DNA for the CDR3: TGCGCCAGCAGCCGTGTACCCGGGTTCGACGAGCTGTACTTC. Its protein is CASSRVPGFDELYF.

This clonotype was detected many times. The chain recombines TRBV7-9 with TRBJ2-3, with a possible D match to TRBD1 (6 bases). Germline V lookup: CDR1 SEHNR, CDR2 FQNEAQ (reference sequence). This CDR3 region has 14 residues. The V and J ends lost 5 bases and 1 base respectively, with 10 bases between them. CDR3 sequence: CASSDRQGTDTQYF. Written as DNA, the CDR3 is TGTGCCAGCAGCGATCGACAGGGCACAGATACGCAGTATTTT.

This clonotype has only a few counts. The rearrangement links TRBV7-9 to TRBJ1-4; TRBD1 might be the D (5 bases). The V end was cut by 2 bases, the J end by 0 bases, with 10 bases between. The germline V gene encodes CDR1 SEHNR and CDR2 FQNEAQ (reference sequence). The CDR3 runs 16 residues. Here the CDR3 DNA reads TGTGCCAGCAGCTTAACGGGGGGTGCAACTAATGAAAAACTGTTTTTT. Residues: CASSLTGGATNEKLFF.

This clonotype was detected many times. In DNA, the CDR3 is TGCGCCAGCAGCTTGGAAGGCCTAGACTACAATGAGCAGTTCTTC. Protein: CASSLEGLDYNEQFF. The chain uses TRBV5-1 and TRBJ2-1; D unclear. CDR1 is SGHRS, CDR2 YFSETQ, per germline. The CDR3 length is 15 residues. Trimming removed 0 bases from V and 3 bases from J, with 10 bases in between.

This chain links TRBV30 with TRBJ2-1, with D hard to call. Germline-derived CDR1 and CDR2 are GTSNPN and SVGIG (reference sequence). Trimming left V 1 base short and J 7 bases short, with 2 bases between. The CDR3 runs 10 residues. For the CDR3, the DNA is TGTGCCTGGAGTGGGAATGAGCAGTTCTTC. This codes for CAWSGNEQFF.

About this clonotype: This may come from a read error, since a much larger clone is one base off. CDR3 DNA: TGTGCCACCAGTGTCTTTCGGGCAGGGAGGTACTACAATGAGCAGTACTTC. It is translated as CATSVFRAGRYYNEQYF. The chain couples TRBV24-1 to TRBJ2-1; perhaps TRBD2 as D (6 bases). The J call could be wrong; TRBJ2-7 is a better fit for the DNA end. Germline loops: CDR1 KGHDR, CDR2 SFDVKD. The CDR3 is 17 residues long.

At least ten counts were recorded for this clonotype. The chain employs TRBV7-2 and TRBJ2-7; D remains ambiguous. Trimming removed 1 base from V and 5 bases from J, with 6 bases in between. The CDR3 contains 12 residues. In germline, CDR1 is SGHTA, CDR2 FQGNSA. CDR3 protein: CASSLVVDEQYF. In DNA form, the CDR3 reads TGTGCCAGCAGCTTAGTGGTCGACGAGCAGTACTTC.

The sample holds many counts of this clonotype. This chain uses TRBV24-1 with TRBJ2-1; possible D gene TRBD1, 7 bases. The CDR3 length is 15 residues. Deletions cut 5 bases from V and 4 bases from J, with 14 bases between. Per the germline V gene, CDR1 is KGHDR and CDR2 is SFDVKD. CDR3 sequence reads: CATSGGDSFYNEQFF. The CDR3 coding sequence is TGTGCCACCAGTGGGGGGGACAGCTTTTACAATGAGCAGTTCTTC.

This clonotype was seen a few times. J is TRBJ2-2 and V is TRBV4-2; D remains ambiguous. V lost 0 bases and J lost 7, with 12 bases in between. Germline values: CDR1 LGHNA, CDR2 YNFKEQ. This CDR3 has 15 amino acids. The CDR3 DNA follows: TGTGCCAGCAGCCAAGATCGTCTAGGTAACGGGGAGCTGTTTTTT. Translated, it gives CASSQDRLGNGELFF.

The chain has TRBV11-2 and TRBJ1-1; D gene ambiguous. Trimming shortened V by 4 bases and J by 0 bases, and 15 bases separated the two germline ends. The CDR3 has 16 amino acids. CDR1 and CDR2 from the germline V gene are SGHAT and FQNNGV. The CDR3 is CASSSPKGSLNTEAFF. The CDR3 DNA reads as TGTGCCAGCAGCTCCCCAAAGGGTTCCCTGAACACTGAAGCTTTCTTT.

V usage is TRBV11-2 and J usage is TRBJ2-1; 9 bases map to TRBD2. Germline V gene data show CDR1 as SGHAT and CDR2 as FQNNGV. The CDR3 covers 15 residues. Trimming cost V 4 bases and J 13 bases; bases outside gene matches: 14. This CDR3 reads CASSSPQRGDETQFF. CDR3 coding DNA: TGTGCCAGCAGCTCACCTCAGCGGGGGGACGAGACCCAGTTCTTC.

The chain uses TRBV6-5 and TRBJ1-1; D possibly corresponds to TRBD1 (6 bases). The ends were cut back, 0 bases at V and 4 bases at J, with 12 bases in the middle. Germline values: CDR1 MNHEY, CDR2 SVGAGI. CDR3 length: 15 amino acids. The CDR3 region has the DNA TGTGCCAGCAGTTACTCTAGTACAGGGTCCACTGAAGCTTTCTTT. Protein: CASSYSSTGSTEAFF.

V is TRBV18 and J is TRBJ2-7; no reliable D call. Germline assignment: CDR1 KGHSH and CDR2 LQKENI. V lost 4 bases to trimming and J lost 2 bases, with 9 bases between them. The CDR3 length is 13 residues. The CDR3 nucleotides are TGTGCCAGCTCACTCGAGAAAACCTACGAGCAGTACTTC. This translates into CASSLEKTYEQYF.

As concerns this clonotype: Mismatch with germline at one junction end may stem from a read error. V gene TRBV12-3 or TRBV12-4 combines with J gene TRBJ1-1; D is ambiguous. The CDR3 is made up of 15 amino acids. CDR3 sequence: CASSPGPFGNTEAFF. In DNA form, the CDR3 reads TGCGCCAGCAGCCCCGGACCCTTTGGGAACACTGAAGCTTTCTTT.

There are a few counts of this clonotype. The chain recombines TRBV3-1 with TRBJ2-1; 8 bases fit TRBD2. The CDR3 extends over 17 amino acids. V was pared by 1 base and J by 0 bases, with 5 bases of the junction left unmatched. CDR1 is LGHDT and CDR2 is YNNKEL in the germline V gene (reference sequence). The CDR3 loop is CASSQGQRGSSYNEQFF. CDR3 DNA sequence: TGTGCCAGCAGCCAAGGGCAGCGGGGGAGCTCCTACAATGAGCAGTTCTTC.

The chain combines TRBV7-2 with TRBJ1-6; 7 bases match TRBD1. Germline lookup yields CDR1 SGHTA and CDR2 FQGNSA. Unmatched junction bases numbered 4, after V lost 6 bases and J lost 2 bases. This CDR3 contains 15 residues. CDR3: CASRGGSTYNSPLHF. The DNA for the CDR3 is TGTGCCAGCAGAGGGGGCAGTACCTATAATTCACCCCTCCACTTT. Combining the CDR3 with reference TRBV7-2 and TRBJ1-6 gives the whole variable domain GAGVSQSPSNKVTEKGKDVELRCDPISGHTALYWYRQSLGQGLEFLIYFQGNSAPDKSGLPSDRFSAERTGGSVSTLTIQRTQQEDSAVYLCASRGGSTYNSPLHFGNGTRLTVT.

The rearrangement uses TRBV11-1 and TRBJ2-7; tentative D call: TRBD1 (6 bases). The V gene's germline CDR1 is SGHAT and CDR2 FQDESV (reference sequence). V lost 5 bases and J lost 2, with 13 bases in between. The CDR3 covers 14 residues. CDR3 sequence reads: CASSAPRGPYEQYF. Here the CDR3 DNA reads TGTGCCAGCAGCGCCCCCAGGGGTCCCTACGAGCAGTACTTC.

This clonotype occurred a few times. The chain has TRBV3-1 and TRBJ2-4, with TRBD1 as a possible D gene (5 bases). V gave up 0 bases and J gave up 3 bases, with 9 bases separating them. CDR1 and CDR2 (germline): LGHDT, YNNKEL (reference sequence). This CDR3 region has 15 residues. The CDR3 is CASSQEGPRKNIQYF. Written as DNA, the CDR3 is TGTGCCAGCAGCCAAGAGGGGCCTCGCAAAAACATTCAGTACTTC.

This clonotype was counted ten times or more. The CDR3, as DNA: TGCAGCGTTCCTAGCGAGATTGGGGGCTCCTACAATGAGCAGTTCTTC. It encodes CSVPSEIGGSYNEQFF. The gene calls are TRBV29-1 and TRBJ2-1; possible D gene TRBD2, 6 bases. The length of the CDR3 is 16 residues. V lost 5 bases, J lost 0 bases, and 17 bases lay in between. Germline loops: CDR1 SQVTM, CDR2 ANQGSEA.

The V call is TRBV28, the J call TRBJ1-3; unclear D gene. Germline V gene data show CDR1 as MDHEN and CDR2 as SYDVKM. The CDR3 runs to 14 residues. V lost 5 bases and J 4 bases, leaving 12 bases between the germline ends. The CDR3 bases are TGTGCCAGCAGTCCCCCCGTTGGAGGAAACACCATATATTTT. This translates into CASSPPVGGNTIYF.

V usage is TRBV20-1 and J usage is TRBJ2-1; 14 positions agree with TRBD2. This CDR3 has 14 residues. The germline CDR1 and CDR2 sequences are DFQATT and SNEGSKA (reference sequence). Trimming removed 5 bases from V and 7 bases from J; junction bases left unmatched: 4. The CDR3 loop reads CSAEGTSGSNEQFF. The CDR3 DNA sequence: TGCAGTGCTGAAGGGACTAGCGGGAGTAATGAGCAGTTCTTC.

This sequence joins TRBV20-1 and TRBJ1-5, with D possibly matching TRBD1 (6 bases). The ends were cut back, 4 bases at V and 4 bases at J, with 8 bases in the middle. Germline CDR1 DFQATT, CDR2 SNEGSKA (reference sequence). This CDR3 spans 12 amino acids. CDR3 sequence: CSAIQGNQPQHF. CDR3 nucleotides: TGCAGTGCTATACAGGGTAATCAGCCCCAGCATTTT.

The genes are TRBV2 and TRBJ1-5, with TRBD1 as a possible D gene (5 bases). V was shortened by 6 bases and J by 5 bases, with 8 bases between the two germline ends. Looked up from germline, CDR1 is SNHLY and CDR2 is FYNNEI. The CDR3 runs 12 residues. CDR3 coding DNA: TGTGCCAGCAGCCGCAGGGATCAGCCCCAGCATTTT. It codes for CASSRRDQPQHF.

This sequence joins TRBV6-1 and TRBJ1-1, with D tentatively TRBD1 (5 bases). Per germline, CDR1 MNHNS and CDR2 SASEGT. The V end lost 2 bases, the J end lost 7 bases, and 17 bases lay between the germline ends. The CDR3 has 15 amino acids. CDR3 nucleotides: TGTGCCAGCAGTGAAACGTCGGGACGGATATTTGAAGCTTTCTTT. The encoded protein is CASSETSGRIFEAFF.

The table lists this clonotype with a few counts. The V gene is TRBV3-1, the J gene TRBJ2-3; 11 nucleotides agree with TRBD2. Germline assignment: CDR1 LGHDT and CDR2 YNNKEL (reference sequence). CDR3 size: 16 residues. V shed 4 bases and J 9 bases; nucleotides not matched to a gene: 12. The CDR3 is CASSPGLAGAWGTQYF. Written as DNA, the CDR3 is TGTGCCAGCAGCCCTGGACTAGCGGGTGCGTGGGGAACGCAGTATTTT.

The rearrangement links TRBV18 to TRBJ2-4, with TRBD1 identical over 8 bases. Germline V lookup: CDR1 KGHSH, CDR2 LQKENI. V trimming: 5 bases; J trimming: 6 bases; junction bases outside the gene matches: 12. The CDR3 loop spans 16 amino acids. As DNA, the CDR3 is TGTGCCAGCTCAACGAATGGACAGGGTGAGAGAAACATTCAGTACTTC. Encoded protein: CASSTNGQGERNIQYF.